This TCR beta chain stems from a study of T cells in Graves' hyperthyroidism and ophthalmopathy. Study overall: Blood was drawn when the patient was first diagnosed and still untreated.

RNA transcripts served as the template for amplifying TCR beta CDR3 regions. The HTBI primer set drove a first-round RT-PCR of the TCR CDR3. Using its own MiXCR run on the multiplex PCR reads, TCRdb lists one record per CDR3 protein. The sample carries some 650,000 distinct CDR3 sequences, about a sixth recorded once. Germline CDR1 reads SGHRS; CDR2 reads YFSETQ. CDR3 size: 14 residues. Trimming pared 0 bases from V and 4 bases from J, leaving 10 bases between. Subjects with ophthalmopathy showed a Clinical Activity Score no lower than 3, a NOSPECS grade no lower than 4, and a duration shorter than 3 months. The PBMCs studied were ones that came from about 9.9 ml fresh peripheral blood. This clonotype was seen only a few times.

V gene TRBV5-1 combines with J gene TRBJ1-2, with D unresolved. Sequenced material: blood. This sequence was found in a woman aged 40-49 years with Graves' ophthalmopathy. CDR3 nucleotides: TGCGCCAGCAGCTTGGGTGCTCCCTCCTATGGCTACACCTTC. Encoded protein: CASSLGAPSYGYTF.